Listed below are T cell receptor beta chains from one sample, sequenced in a study of blood T cell repertoires in COVID-19. TCRdb's copy holds only in-frame clones and misses some; the assay was immunoSEQ multiplex PCR. Of about 300,000 clones in the sample, roughly 88% were seen once. Sequencing was carried out using peripheral blood. Receptors originate from a woman under 40 who had recovered from COVID-19. The CDR3 runs from the conserved cysteine through the conserved F or W. A D gene is named only where the DNA matches it firmly. Not all rows give a size; the values are once, few, many and, for expanded clones, a class.

clone size: .
D gene: .
CDR3 length: 14
J gene: TRBJ1-4
V gene: TRBV10-3
CDR3 protein: CATSGERGNEKLFF
CDR3 DNA: TGTGCCACTAGCGGGGAGCGGGGAAATGAAAAACTGTTTTTT

clone size: .
D gene: .
CDR3 length: 15
J gene: TRBJ1-5
V gene: TRBV28
CDR3 protein: CASSQGTLRAQPQHF
CDR3 DNA: TGTGCCAGCAGTCAAGGGACACTTAGAGCCCAGCCCCAGCATTTT

clone size: .
D gene: .
CDR3 length: 15
J gene: TRBJ1-3
V gene: TRBV9
CDR3 protein: CASSVGTGSRNTIYF
CDR3 DNA: TGTGCCAGCAGCGTGGGAACAGGGTCTCGAAACACCATATATTTT

clone size: .
D gene: .
CDR3 length: 13
J gene: TRBJ1-1
V gene: TRBV7-2
CDR3 protein: CASRQQGTAEAFF
CDR3 DNA: TGTGCCAGCAGACAACAGGGTACTGCTGAAGCTTTCTTT

clone size: .
D gene: TRBD2
CDR3 length: 16
J gene: TRBJ2-1
V gene: TRBV3-1/TRBV3-2
CDR3 protein: CASSPSGRNAYNEQFF
CDR3 DNA: TGTGCCAGCAGCCCTAGCGGGCGGAATGCCTACAATGAGCAGTTCTTC

clone size: .
D gene: .
CDR3 length: 14
J gene: TRBJ1-1
V gene: TRBV3-1/TRBV3-2
CDR3 protein: CASSQTTQDSEAFF
CDR3 DNA: TGTGCCAGCAGCCAAACGACCCAAGACTCTGAAGCTTTCTTT

clone size: .
D gene: TRBD2
CDR3 length: 17
J gene: TRBJ2-5
V gene: TRBV7-9
CDR3 protein: CASSLARTSGDQETQYF
CDR3 DNA: TGTGCCAGCAGCTTAGCGCGGACTAGCGGGGATCAAGAGACCCAGTACTTC

clone size: few
D gene: TRBD1
CDR3 length: 14
J gene: TRBJ2-7
V gene: TRBV19
CDR3 protein: CASSMGTDFYEQYF
CDR3 DNA: TGTGCCAGTAGTATGGGGACAGACTTCTACGAGCAGTACTTC

clone size: .
D gene: TRBD2
CDR3 length: 17
J gene: TRBJ2-2
V gene: TRBV24-1
CDR3 protein: CATSDPTSGGYTGELFF
CDR3 DNA: TGTGCCACCAGTGATCCGACTAGCGGGGGATACACCGGGGAGCTGTTTTTT

clone size: .
D gene: .
CDR3 length: 12
J gene: TRBJ2-2
V gene: TRBV7-2
CDR3 protein: CASSSRGHGLFF
CDR3 DNA: TGTGCCAGCAGCTCGAGGGGACATGGGCTGTTTTTT

clone size: few
D gene: TRBD2
CDR3 length: 15
J gene: TRBJ2-3
V gene: TRBV7-9
CDR3 protein: CASSLAGGITDTQYF
CDR3 DNA: TGTGCCAGCAGCTTGGCGGGGGGAATAACAGATACGCAGTATTTT

clone size: .
D gene: .
CDR3 length: 16
J gene: TRBJ2-5
V gene: TRBV5-1
CDR3 protein: CASSFGVGGGQETQYF
CDR3 DNA: TGCGCCAGCAGCTTTGGGGTCGGGGGAGGCCAAGAGACCCAGTACTTC

clone size: .
D gene: .
CDR3 length: 13
J gene: TRBJ1-2
V gene: TRBV19
CDR3 protein: CASSRGSYYGYTF
CDR3 DNA: TGTGCCAGTAGTCGCGGCAGCTACTATGGCTACACCTTC

clone size: .
D gene: .
CDR3 length: 14
J gene: TRBJ2-3
V gene: TRBV3-1/TRBV3-2
CDR3 protein: CASSQGSGRDTQYF
CDR3 DNA: TGTGCCAGCAGCCAAGGGTCCGGCAGGGATACGCAGTATTTT

clone size: once
D gene: .
CDR3 length: 14
J gene: TRBJ2-5
V gene: TRBV2
CDR3 protein: CASNTLDLGETQYF
CDR3 DNA: TGTGCCAGCAATACCCTGGACTTAGGAGAGACCCAGTACTTC

clone size: .
D gene: .
CDR3 length: 12
J gene: TRBJ2-2
V gene: TRBV11-3
CDR3 protein: CASSSNTGELFF
CDR3 DNA: TGTGCCAGCAGCTCAAACACCGGGGAGCTGTTTTTT

clone size: .
D gene: .
CDR3 length: 13
J gene: TRBJ2-7
V gene: TRBV28
CDR3 protein: CASSLRSGNEQYF
CDR3 DNA: TGTGCCAGCAGTTTAAGGTCAGGGAACGAGCAGTACTTC

clone size: .
D gene: .
CDR3 length: 13
J gene: TRBJ2-2
V gene: TRBV12-3/TRBV12-4
CDR3 protein: CALTPRDTGELFF
CDR3 DNA: TGTGCCCTAACCCCCAGGGACACCGGGGAGCTGTTTTTT

clone size: .
D gene: .
CDR3 length: 16
J gene: TRBJ1-2
V gene: TRBV14
CDR3 protein: CASSQAREGGNYGYTF
CDR3 DNA: TGTGCCAGCAGCCAAGCTAGGGAAGGGGGAAACTATGGCTACACCTTC

clone size: many
D gene: .
CDR3 length: 13
J gene: TRBJ2-7
V gene: TRBV4-1
CDR3 protein: CASSHQTGYEQYF
CDR3 DNA: TGCGCCAGCAGCCATCAGACAGGCTACGAGCAGTACTTC